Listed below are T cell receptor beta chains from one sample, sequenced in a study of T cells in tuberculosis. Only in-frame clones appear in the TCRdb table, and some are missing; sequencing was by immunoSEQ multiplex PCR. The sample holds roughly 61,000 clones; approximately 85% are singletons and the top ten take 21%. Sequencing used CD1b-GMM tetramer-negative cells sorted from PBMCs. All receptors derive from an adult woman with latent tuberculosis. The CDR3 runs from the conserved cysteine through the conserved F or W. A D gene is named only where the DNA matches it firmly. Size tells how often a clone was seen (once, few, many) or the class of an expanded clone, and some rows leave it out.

cdr3_aa: CASSLRPWGSQPQHF
cdr3_nt: TGTGCCAGCAGCTTAAGACCCTGGGGCAGTCAGCCCCAGCATTTT
d_call: -
j_call: TRBJ1-5
clone_size: -
v_call: TRBV5-5

cdr3_aa: CASRGGTSRETQYF
cdr3_nt: TGTGCCAGCAGAGGAGGGACTAGCCGGGAGACCCAGTACTTC
d_call: TRBD2
j_call: TRBJ2-5
clone_size: few
v_call: TRBV2

cdr3_aa: CASSLLRETGGAGRQPQHF
cdr3_nt: TGTGCCAGTAGTCTCCTCCGTGAGACAGGGGGCGCCGGGAGACAGCCCCAGCATTTT
d_call: TRBD1
j_call: TRBJ1-5
clone_size: -
v_call: TRBV19

cdr3_aa: CASSQGGSGYEQYF
cdr3_nt: TGCGCCAGCAGCCAAGGGGGTAGCGGATACGAGCAGTACTTC
d_call: -
j_call: TRBJ2-7
clone_size: -
v_call: TRBV4-3

cdr3_aa: CASSLGAAEQYF
cdr3_nt: TGTGCCAGCAGCTTAGGGGCAGCCGAGCAGTACTTC
d_call: -
j_call: TRBJ2-7
clone_size: -
v_call: TRBV11-3

cdr3_aa: CAWSDGTKGPQHF
cdr3_nt: TGTGCCTGGAGTGATGGGACAAAGGGGCCCCAGCATTTT
d_call: -
j_call: TRBJ1-5
clone_size: -
v_call: TRBV30

cdr3_aa: CASSPPSGSNEQFF
cdr3_nt: TGTGCCAGCAGTCCTCCCTCAGGTTCCAATGAGCAGTTCTTC
d_call: -
j_call: TRBJ2-1
clone_size: -
v_call: TRBV7-9

cdr3_aa: CASRGADGDYGYTF
cdr3_nt: TGTGCCAGCAGGGGAGCTGATGGGGACTATGGCTACACCTTC
d_call: -
j_call: TRBJ1-2
clone_size: -
v_call: TRBV6-1

cdr3_aa: CASSQRVGLAGPYEQYF
cdr3_nt: TGTGCCAGCAGTCAAAGAGTAGGACTAGCGGGACCGTACGAGCAGTACTTC
d_call: TRBD2
j_call: TRBJ2-7
clone_size: -
v_call: TRBV27

cdr3_aa: CASSQDGRGSSYEQYF
cdr3_nt: TGTGCCAGCAGCCAAGACGGTCGGGGGAGCTCCTACGAGCAGTACTTC
d_call: -
j_call: TRBJ2-7
clone_size: once
v_call: TRBV4-2

cdr3_aa: CASSYQGSNQPQHF
cdr3_nt: TGTGCCAGCAGTTACCAGGGTAGCAATCAGCCCCAGCATTTT
d_call: -
j_call: TRBJ1-5
clone_size: -
v_call: TRBV6-5

cdr3_aa: CASSREGGAGPSYNEQFF
cdr3_nt: TGTGCCAGCAGCAGGGAGGGGGGGGCAGGGCCCTCCTACAATGAGCAGTTCTTC
d_call: -
j_call: TRBJ2-1
clone_size: -
v_call: TRBV5-8

cdr3_aa: CASSEDRDQPQHF
cdr3_nt: TGTGCCAGCAGCGAGGACAGAGATCAGCCCCAGCATTTT
d_call: -
j_call: TRBJ1-5
clone_size: -
v_call: TRBV13

cdr3_aa: CSVFQGARTEAFF
cdr3_nt: TGCAGCGTTTTCCAGGGGGCAAGAACTGAAGCTTTCTTT
d_call: TRBD1
j_call: TRBJ1-1
clone_size: -
v_call: TRBV29-1

cdr3_aa: CASSYKTGTGDYNEQFF
cdr3_nt: TGTGCCAGCAGCTACAAAACCGGGACAGGGGACTACAATGAGCAGTTCTTC
d_call: TRBD1
j_call: TRBJ2-1
clone_size: few
v_call: TRBV5-4

cdr3_aa: CASSLLAEGSTDTQYF
cdr3_nt: TGTGCCAGCAGCCTCTTAGCGGAAGGGAGCACAGATACGCAGTATTTT
d_call: -
j_call: TRBJ2-3
clone_size: -
v_call: TRBV7-2